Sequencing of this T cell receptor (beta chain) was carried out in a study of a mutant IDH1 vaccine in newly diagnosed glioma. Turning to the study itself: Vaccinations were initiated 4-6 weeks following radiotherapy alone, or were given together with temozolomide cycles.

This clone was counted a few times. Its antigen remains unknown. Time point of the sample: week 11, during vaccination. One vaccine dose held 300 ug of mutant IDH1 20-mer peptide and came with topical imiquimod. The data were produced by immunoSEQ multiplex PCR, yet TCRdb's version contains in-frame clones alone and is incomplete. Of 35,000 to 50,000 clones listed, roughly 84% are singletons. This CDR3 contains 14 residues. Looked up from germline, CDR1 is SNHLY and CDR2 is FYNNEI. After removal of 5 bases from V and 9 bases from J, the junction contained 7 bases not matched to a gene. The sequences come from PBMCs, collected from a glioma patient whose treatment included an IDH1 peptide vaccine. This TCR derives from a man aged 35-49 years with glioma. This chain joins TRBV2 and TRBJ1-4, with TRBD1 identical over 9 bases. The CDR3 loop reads CASSPDRGTQKLFF. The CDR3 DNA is TGTGCCAGCAGTCCCGACAGGGGGACGCAAAAACTGTTTTTT.